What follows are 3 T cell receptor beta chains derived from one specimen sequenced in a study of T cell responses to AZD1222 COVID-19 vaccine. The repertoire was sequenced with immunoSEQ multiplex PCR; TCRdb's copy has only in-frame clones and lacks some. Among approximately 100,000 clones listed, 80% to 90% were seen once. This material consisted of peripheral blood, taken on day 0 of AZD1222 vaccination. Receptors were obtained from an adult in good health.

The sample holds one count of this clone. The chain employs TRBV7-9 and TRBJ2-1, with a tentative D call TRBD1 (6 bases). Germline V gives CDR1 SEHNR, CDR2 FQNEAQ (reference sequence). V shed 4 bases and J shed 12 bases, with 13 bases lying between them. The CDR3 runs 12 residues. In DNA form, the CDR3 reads TGTGCCAGCAGCTCTCCGGGACACTCGCAGTTCTTC. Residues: CASSSPGHSQFF.

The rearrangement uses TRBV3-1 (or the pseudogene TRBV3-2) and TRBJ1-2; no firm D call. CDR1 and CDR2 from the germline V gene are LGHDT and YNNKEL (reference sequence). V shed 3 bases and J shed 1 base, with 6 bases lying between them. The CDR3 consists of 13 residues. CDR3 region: CASSHQLNYGYTF. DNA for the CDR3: TGTGCCAGCAGCCACCAGCTTAACTATGGCTACACCTTC.

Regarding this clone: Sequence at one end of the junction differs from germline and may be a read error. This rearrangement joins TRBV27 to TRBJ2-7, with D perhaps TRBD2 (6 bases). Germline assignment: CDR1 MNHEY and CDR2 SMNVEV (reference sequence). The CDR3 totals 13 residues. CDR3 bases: TGTGCCAGCAGTCTTGGAGGGTCCTCCGAGCAGTACTTC. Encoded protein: CASSLGGSSEQYF.